This record covers a single TCR beta chain. This clonotype was seen many times. The antigen it binds to is not known. Per-base quality was not reported, and no clone a single base away is much larger than it. The sample belongs to a study of blood T cells in healthy people across ages (dated by TCRdb to the mid-2010s). Context from the whole study: In model experiments, template switching captured about one uniquely barcoded TCR beta cDNA molecule for every two T cells. The study measured age-related changes in TCR beta repertoire diversity using deep sequencing normalized with unique cDNA molecular identifiers. The donors were divided into four age groups: young (average about 16 years), middle-aged (approximately 39), aged (about 60) and long-lived (nearly 85). To avoid experimental bias, donors of different ages were randomly spread across the sequencing lanes. Using the same blood draw, the study looked at two additional independent replicas of 1 million unique cDNA reads for two donors, one aged 18 to 30 and the other aged 80 or older. Broad study findings and their caveats: Observed TCR beta diversity per million T cells fell roughly linearly with age, and a significant reduction was already apparent by age roughly 40. Observed TCR beta diversity correlated strongly with the percentage of naive T cells measured by flow cytometry. Because the CMV infection status of the donors was unknown, age-related changes in expanded clonotypes may potentially have been confounded. Estimates of total diversity based on one million sequenced T cells were regarded as lower bounds and as underestimates. Conclusive comparison of naive and antigen-experienced compartments was prevented by the profiling of bulk unsorted PBMCs. Compared with the aged group, the long-lived group had more naive CD4+ T cells, fewer expanded clones and increased TCR diversity, a pattern suggesting age selection.

The germline V gene sets CDR1 to SQVTM and CDR2 to ANQGSEA. Clipping removes 3 bases from V and 9 bases from J, with 10 as the unmatched junction base count. The CDR3 measures 14 amino acids from cysteine to phenylalanine. Just the 42-base CDR3 DNA is kept, in frame starting at base 1. The donors were about 40 Caucasian individuals from Russia, aged 6 to 90 years, who were systemically healthy. Approximately 9.3 milliliters of peripheral blood were drawn from each donor into EDTA-treated Vacutainer tubes. Ficoll-Paque density-gradient centrifugation was used to isolate PBMCs, with at least 6 million obtained per sample. Trizol reagent was used to extract total RNA from PBMCs, with at least 5.5 micrograms per sample. For every donor, flow cytometry on a PBMC aliquot measured the percentage of naive CD45RAhigh/CD27high T cells. The library was prepared using 5' RACE. For sequencing, an Illumina HiSeq 2500 was employed. A second PCR of 7 to 11 cycles was run with a J-beta primer mix and a sample-barcoded 5' primer. Each TCR beta cDNA molecule received a unique molecular identifier from a template-switch 5' adaptor carrying 12 random nucleotides. Each sample yielded at least 2.5 million CDR3-containing paired-end reads. All of the RNA was converted into first-strand cDNA using the Mint cDNA synthesis kit, with a TRBC-specific oligonucleotide serving as the primer. Following uracil-DNA glycosylase treatment, a first 18-cycle PCR with universal primers M1SS and BC2_uni_R was performed on all cDNA. Concerning the study's data processing: Each sample was normalized by randomly selecting 1 million high-quality reads, each carrying a distinct molecular identifier. Instead of being binned into consensus sequences, reads that shared molecular identifiers were thrown out. CDR3 identification, clonotype clustering and error correction used MiTCR with a Q25 quality threshold and the strictest error-elimination algorithm. Lower-bound total TCR beta diversity was estimated with a nonparametric unseen species model using Euler transformation. TCRdb redid the processing of the public reads, applying fastp at Q25 and MiXCR, and retained in-frame beta chains. Records with the same CDR3 protein are collapsed into one entry carrying the most frequent genes and DNA. TCRdb, not the original authors, processed these V and J calls. Counted in this sample were around 1.5 million distinct CDR3 sequences; around two fifths of them appeared once. In total, the top ten clones hold 7.9% of the sample.

Sequenced: blood. The sequence derives from a woman aged 18-30 years in good health. This chain is built from TRBV29-1 and TRBJ2-1; 8 bases in the middle match TRBD2. The CDR3 protein sequence reads: CSVDGRLAIREQFF. The DNA sequence is as follows: TGCAGCGTTGACGGGCGACTAGCGATACGTGAGCAGTTCTTC.